Here is one T cell receptor beta chain with its context. This record belongs to a study of blood T cell repertoires in COVID-19. Study overall: The United States, Italy and Spain were the sources of the acute and convalescent COVID-19 samples. Nucleic acid was either cDNA or gDNA, and it came from T cells, B-cell-depleted T cells, or PBMCs.

The CDR3 covers 17 residues. From germline, CDR1 is ENHRY and CDR2 SYGVKD. With 4 bases clipped from V and 8 bases from J, the junction kept 12 bases outside the gene matches. As processed by the authors: Reference gene primer amplification gave nucleated cell count estimates. Profiled with immunoSEQ multiplex PCR; TCRdb holds only in-frame clones, not every one. That table is the source of V, J and clone size, and D and trimming were worked out from the DNA. The sample carries about 6,400 clones, 75% to 85% recorded once. This chain links TRBV10-3 with TRBJ2-1; 12 nucleotides line up with TRBD2. The receptor comes from a human donor with active COVID-19. The donor label of this sample is uncertain. The specimen was peripheral blood. The CDR3, as DNA: TGTGCCATCAGTGGTCCTCTGACTAGCGGGAGAAAGGATGAGCAGTTCTTC. Its protein is CAISGPLTSGRKDEQFF.